The TCR beta chain described here comes from a study of cytomegalovirus exposure and HLA in healthy donors. The PCR used 60 Vbeta and 13 Jbeta primers. Libraries were prepared by immunoSEQ multiplex PCR; TCRdb keeps only in-frame clonotypes and omits some of them. The sample has some 90,000 clones, roughly 81% seen once. A word on this clone: The target antigen is unknown.

There are 14 residues in the CDR3. The germline V gene has CDR1 SGHRS and CDR2 YFSETQ. The V end lost 0 bases, the J end lost 3 bases, and 10 bases lay between the germline ends. Overall study findings and caveats: As was reported, the HLA-A and HLA-B alleles of most subjects were accurately predicted from TCR beta sequences. TCR beta chain V- and J-gene trimming was linked, in a later analysis, to a missense variant in DCLRE1C. The authors later found most CMV-associated TCR beta chains appeared HLA-restricted.

The sample comprised PBMCs. The sequence was obtained from a man aged 40-50 years in good health and CMV-seronegative. The chain couples TRBV5-1 to TRBJ2-7; tentative D call: TRBD1 (5 bases). CDR3: CASSLGQTGYEQYF. CDR3 DNA: TGCGCCAGCAGCTTGGGACAGACCGGCTACGAGCAGTACTTC.